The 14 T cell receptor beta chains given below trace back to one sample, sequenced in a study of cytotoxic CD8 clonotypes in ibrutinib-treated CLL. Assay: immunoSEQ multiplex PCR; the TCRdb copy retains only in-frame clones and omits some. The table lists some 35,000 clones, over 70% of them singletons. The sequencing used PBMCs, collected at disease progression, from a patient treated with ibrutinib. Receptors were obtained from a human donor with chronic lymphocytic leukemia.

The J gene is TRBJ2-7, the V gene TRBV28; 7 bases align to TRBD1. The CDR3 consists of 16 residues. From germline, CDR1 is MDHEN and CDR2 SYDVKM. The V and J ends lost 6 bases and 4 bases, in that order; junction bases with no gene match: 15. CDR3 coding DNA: TGTGCCAGCAGCCCACCTAGGGGGCAGGGAACATACGAGCAGTACTTC. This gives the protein CASSPPRGQGTYEQYF.

The chain's CDR3 is CASSTNSGYEQYF. The CDR3 DNA sequence: TGCGCCAGCAGCACTAACTCAGGCTACGAGCAGTACTTC. This chain joins TRBV5-1 and TRBJ2-7, with D unclear. CDR1 SGHRS and CDR2 YFSETQ come from the germline V gene. The CDR3 is made up of 13 amino acids. Trimming removed 4 bases from V and 3 bases from J, with 11 bases in between.

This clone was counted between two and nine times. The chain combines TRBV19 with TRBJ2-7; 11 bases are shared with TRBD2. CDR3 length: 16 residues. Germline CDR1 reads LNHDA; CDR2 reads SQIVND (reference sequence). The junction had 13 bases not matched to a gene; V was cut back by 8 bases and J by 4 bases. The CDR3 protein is CASGTSGGHSFYEQYF. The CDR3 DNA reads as TGTGCCAGTGGTACTAGCGGGGGCCACTCATTTTACGAGCAGTACTTC.

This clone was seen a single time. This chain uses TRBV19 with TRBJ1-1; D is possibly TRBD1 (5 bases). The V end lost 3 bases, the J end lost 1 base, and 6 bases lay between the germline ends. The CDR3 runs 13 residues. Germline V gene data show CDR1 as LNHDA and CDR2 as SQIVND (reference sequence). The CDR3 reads CASSMGPNTEAFF. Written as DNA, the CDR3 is TGTGCCAGTAGTATGGGGCCGAACACTGAAGCTTTCTTT.

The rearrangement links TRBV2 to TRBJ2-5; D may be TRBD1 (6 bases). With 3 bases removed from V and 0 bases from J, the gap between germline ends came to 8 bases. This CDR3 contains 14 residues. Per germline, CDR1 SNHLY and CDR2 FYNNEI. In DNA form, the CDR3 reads TGTGCCAGCAGTGAGCAGGGGCACCAAGAGACCCAGTACTTC. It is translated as CASSEQGHQETQYF. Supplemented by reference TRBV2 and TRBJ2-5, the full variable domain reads EPEVTQTPSHQVTQMGQEVILRCVPISNHLYFYWYRQILGQKVEFLVSFYNNEISEKSEIFDDQFSVERPDGSNFTLKIRSTKLEDSAMYFCASSEQGHQETQYFGPGTRLLVL.

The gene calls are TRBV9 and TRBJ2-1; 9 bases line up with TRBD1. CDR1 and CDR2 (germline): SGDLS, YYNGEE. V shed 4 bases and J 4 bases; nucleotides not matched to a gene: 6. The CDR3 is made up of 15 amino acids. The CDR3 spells CASSSLGQGYNEQFF. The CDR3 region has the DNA TGTGCCAGCAGCTCCCTGGGACAGGGTTACAATGAGCAGTTCTTC. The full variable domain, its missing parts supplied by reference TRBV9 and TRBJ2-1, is DSGVTQTPKHLITATGQRVTLRCSPRSGDLSVYWYQQSLDQGLQFLIQYYNGEERAKGNILERFSAQQFPDLHSELNLSSLELGDSALYFCASSSLGQGYNEQFFGPGTRLTVL.

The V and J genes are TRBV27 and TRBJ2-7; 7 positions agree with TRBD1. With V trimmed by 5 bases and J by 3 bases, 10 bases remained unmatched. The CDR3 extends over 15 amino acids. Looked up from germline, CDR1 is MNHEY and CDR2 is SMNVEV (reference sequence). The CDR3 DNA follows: TGTGCCAGCAGTACAGACTCACAGGGGCTCTACGAGCAGTACTTC. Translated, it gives CASSTDSQGLYEQYF.

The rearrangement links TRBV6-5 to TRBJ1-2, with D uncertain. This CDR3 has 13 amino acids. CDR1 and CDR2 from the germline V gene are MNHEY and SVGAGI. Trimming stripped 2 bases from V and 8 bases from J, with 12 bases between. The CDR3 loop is CASSYRGFEGYTF. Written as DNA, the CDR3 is TGTGCCAGCAGTTACCGGGGTTTCGAGGGCTACACCTTC.

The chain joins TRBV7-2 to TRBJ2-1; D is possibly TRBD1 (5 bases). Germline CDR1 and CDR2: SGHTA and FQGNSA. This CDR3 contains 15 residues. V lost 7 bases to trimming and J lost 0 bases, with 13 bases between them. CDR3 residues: CASTRGGSSYNEQFF. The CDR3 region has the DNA TGTGCCAGCACTAGGGGCGGAAGCTCCTACAATGAGCAGTTCTTC.

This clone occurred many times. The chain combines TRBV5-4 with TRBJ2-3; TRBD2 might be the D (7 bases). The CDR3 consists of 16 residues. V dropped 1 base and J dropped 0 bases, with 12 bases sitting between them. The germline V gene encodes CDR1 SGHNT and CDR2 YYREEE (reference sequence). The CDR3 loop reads CASSLFGGRSTDTQYF. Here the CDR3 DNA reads TGTGCCAGCAGCTTGTTCGGGGGGCGAAGCACAGATACGCAGTATTTT.

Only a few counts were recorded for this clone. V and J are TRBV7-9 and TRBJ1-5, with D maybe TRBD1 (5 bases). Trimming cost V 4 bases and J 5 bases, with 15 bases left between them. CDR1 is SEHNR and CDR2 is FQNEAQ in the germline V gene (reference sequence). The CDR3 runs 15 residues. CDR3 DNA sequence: TGTGCCAGCAGCTCCGTCGGCCCGGGGGATCAGCCCCAGCATTTT. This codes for CASSSVGPGDQPQHF.

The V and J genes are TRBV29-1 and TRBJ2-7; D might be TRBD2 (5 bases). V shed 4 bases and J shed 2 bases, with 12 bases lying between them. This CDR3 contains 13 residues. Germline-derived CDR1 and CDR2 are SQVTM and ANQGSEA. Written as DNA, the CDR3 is TGCAGCGTTGTTTCGGGGTTGGCCTACGAGCAGTACTTC. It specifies CSVVSGLAYEQYF.

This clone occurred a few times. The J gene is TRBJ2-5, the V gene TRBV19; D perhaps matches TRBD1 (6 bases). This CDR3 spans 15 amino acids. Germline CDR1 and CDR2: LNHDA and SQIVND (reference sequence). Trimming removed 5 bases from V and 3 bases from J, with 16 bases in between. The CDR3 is CASSAPVGTKETQYF. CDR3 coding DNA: TGTGCCAGTAGTGCCCCAGTCGGGACAAAAGAGACCCAGTACTTC.

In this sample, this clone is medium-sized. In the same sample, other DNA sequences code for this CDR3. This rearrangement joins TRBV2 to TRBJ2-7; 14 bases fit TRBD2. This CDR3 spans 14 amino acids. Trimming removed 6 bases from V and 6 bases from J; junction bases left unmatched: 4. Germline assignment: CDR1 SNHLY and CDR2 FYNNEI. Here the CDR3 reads CASSSGTSGGEQYF. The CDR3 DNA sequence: TGTGCCAGCAGCTCCGGGACTAGCGGGGGCGAGCAGTACTTC.